This is a list of T cell receptor beta chains from one sample in a study of identical twins. TCRdb reanalysed the 5' RACE reads using MiXCR and keeps one entry per CDR3 protein. The repertoire has 500,000 or so distinct CDR3 sequences, roughly an eighth of them found once; the top ten carry around 0.98%. The same specimen was also included in a second study, on yellow fever vaccine responses in identical twins.

Sequenced material: CD4+ T cells sorted from blood. The source of these receptors is a woman in her late teens or twenties in good health. The CDR3 runs from the conserved cysteine through the conserved F or W.

>TRBV5-1|TRBJ2-7
CASSLQGSGVYEQYF
>TRBV6-1|TRBJ2-5
CASSDRGRSETQYF
>TRBV7-2|TRBJ2-1
CASSLARSGDEQFF
>TRBV6-6|TRBJ1-5
CASSYSGEPQHF
>TRBV20-1|TRBJ2-3
CSVTLRGSNTDTQYF
>TRBV7-2|TRBJ2-7
CASSPLARAYERYF
>TRBV4-1|TRBJ2-7
CASSQDVETPTYEQYF
>TRBV29-1|TRBJ1-3
CSVERAGNTIYF
>TRBV3-1|TRBJ2-1
CASSQDPRGAEYNEQFF
>TRBV9|TRBJ2-5
CASSVRASQETQYF
>TRBV20-1|TRBJ2-1
CSAREPPNEQFF
>TRBV7-3|TRBJ2-6
CASSLFGANVLTF
>TRBV29-1|TRBJ2-3
CSVSMEQRGSATQYF
>TRBV5-1|TRBJ2-3
CASSPIRHTDTQYF
>TRBV3-1|TRBJ1-6
CASSPGQGDSPLHF
>TRBV29-1|TRBJ2-7
CSVGTAMANEQYF
>TRBV25-1|TRBJ1-1
CASSASQGTGSEAFF
>TRBV3-1|TRBJ2-7
CASGTDYEQYF
>TRBV20-1|TRBJ2-3
CSAHAGGGSDTQYF
>TRBV14|TRBJ2-3
CASSREALLTDTQYF
>TRBV11-3|TRBJ1-4
CASRPNRGDGEKLFF
>TRBV10-3|TRBJ2-3
CAISKTGGSTDTQYF
>TRBV6-1|TRBJ2-7
CASSGGAAGKREQYF
>TRBV6-5|TRBJ2-7
CASSFNRDISYEQYF
>TRBV2|TRBJ2-1
CASRVGTSGFDEQFF
>TRBV7-2|TRBJ2-7
CASSLEGGPYEQYF
>TRBV29-1|TRBJ2-7
CSVVGGNVDEQYF
>TRBV5-1|TRBJ2-1
CASSLIADQNEQFF
>TRBV6-2/TRBV6-3|TRBJ2-1
CASTEGYNEQFF
>TRBV7-2|TRBJ1-2
CASSQDPQGARGYTF
>TRBV7-3|TRBJ2-7
CASSLTGGYEQYF
>TRBV10-3|TRBJ1-5
CAIKGGAGNQPQHF
>TRBV28|TRBJ2-3
CASSLLGKSADTQYF
>TRBV27|TRBJ2-3
CASSSGFGGASTDTQYF
>TRBV7-2|TRBJ1-1
CASSLGGWDTEAFF
>TRBV24-1|TRBJ2-5
CATRASGRKLETQYF
>TRBV9|TRBJ2-7
CASSGLAGTFDEQYF
>TRBV7-3|TRBJ2-3
CASSSDPGDTQYF
>TRBV27|TRBJ2-1
CASLRLAEGGQQFF
>TRBV11-1|TRBJ2-3
CASSFRVGQGLGTDTQYF
>TRBV7-3|TRBJ2-3
CASSLMGHSTDTQYF
>TRBV7-2|TRBJ1-5
CASSQMGAGQPQHF
>TRBV6-1|TRBJ1-1
CASSETPAGWAFF
>TRBV29-1|TRBJ2-1
CSVEKADEQFF
>TRBV12-3/TRBV12-4|TRBJ1-4
CASSLLQGYRLFF
>TRBV7-9|TRBJ2-1
CASSLAGRVYNEQFF
>TRBV29-1|TRBJ2-3
CSVEAPDRSTDTQYF
>TRBV12-3/TRBV12-4|TRBJ2-5
CASSLQQETQYF
>TRBV19|TRBJ2-6
CASNPEVHGSGANVLTF
>TRBV6-2/TRBV6-3|TRBJ2-7
CASSYSTVSTYEQYF
>TRBV7-2|TRBJ2-7
CASSPIGTGRTYEQYF
>TRBV27|TRBJ2-7
CASSERGMFYEQYF
>TRBV27|TRBJ2-7
CASSTDFPYEQYF
>TRBV29-1|TRBJ2-4
CSVVGDRNIQYF
>TRBV6-5|TRBJ2-7
CASSYSIGWDGEQYF
>TRBV7-2|TRBJ2-7
CASSLRRPKGYEQYF